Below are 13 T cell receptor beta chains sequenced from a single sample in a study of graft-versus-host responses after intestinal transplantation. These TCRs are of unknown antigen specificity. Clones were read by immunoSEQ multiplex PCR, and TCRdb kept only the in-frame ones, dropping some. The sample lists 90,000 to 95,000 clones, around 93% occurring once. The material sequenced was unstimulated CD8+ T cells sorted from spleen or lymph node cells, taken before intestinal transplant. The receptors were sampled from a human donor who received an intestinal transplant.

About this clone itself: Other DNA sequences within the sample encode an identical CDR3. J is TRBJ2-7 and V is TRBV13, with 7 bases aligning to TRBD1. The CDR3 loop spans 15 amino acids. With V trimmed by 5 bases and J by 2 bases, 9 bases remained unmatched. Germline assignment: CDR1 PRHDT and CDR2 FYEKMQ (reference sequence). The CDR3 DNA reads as TGTGCCAGCAGCATAACCGGGACAGCCGCCTACGAGCAGTACTTC. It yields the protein CASSITGTAAYEQYF.

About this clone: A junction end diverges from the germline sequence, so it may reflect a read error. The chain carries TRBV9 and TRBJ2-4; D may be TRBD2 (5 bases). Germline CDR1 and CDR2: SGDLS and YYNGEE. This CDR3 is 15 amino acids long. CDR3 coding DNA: TGTGCCAGCAGCGTAGACGGTAGCGTAACTAACACTCAGTACTTC. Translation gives CASSVDGSVTNTQYF.

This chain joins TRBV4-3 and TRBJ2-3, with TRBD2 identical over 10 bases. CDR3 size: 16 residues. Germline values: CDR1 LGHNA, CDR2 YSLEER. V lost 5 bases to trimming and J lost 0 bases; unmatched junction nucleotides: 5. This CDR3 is CASSSRAGGSTDTQYF. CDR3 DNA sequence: TGCGCCAGCAGCTCACGAGCGGGGGGGAGCACAGATACGCAGTATTTT.

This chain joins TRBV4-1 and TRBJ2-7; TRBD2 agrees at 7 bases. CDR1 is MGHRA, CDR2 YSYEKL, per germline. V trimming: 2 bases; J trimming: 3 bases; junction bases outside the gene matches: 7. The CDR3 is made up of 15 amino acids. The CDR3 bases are TGCGCCAGCAGCCAATTCGACGGGGGGTACTACGAGCAGTACTTC. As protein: CASSQFDGGYYEQYF.

CDR3 bases: TGTGCCAGCAGTTTAGAACAGGGGCGCCAAGAGACCCAGTACTTC. This gives the protein CASSLEQGRQETQYF. The V and J genes are TRBV6-5 and TRBJ2-5; 7 bases are a match to TRBD1. Germline values: CDR1 MNHEY, CDR2 SVGAGI. V gave up 4 bases and J gave up 1 base; unmatched junction bases: 6. This CDR3 is built from 15 residues.

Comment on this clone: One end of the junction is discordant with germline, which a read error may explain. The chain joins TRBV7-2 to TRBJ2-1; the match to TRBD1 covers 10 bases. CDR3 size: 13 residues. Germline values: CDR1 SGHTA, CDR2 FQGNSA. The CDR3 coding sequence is TGTGCCAGCAGCTTAGGCGGTGGGGGACAGGGGCTCTTC. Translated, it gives CASSLGGGGQGLF.

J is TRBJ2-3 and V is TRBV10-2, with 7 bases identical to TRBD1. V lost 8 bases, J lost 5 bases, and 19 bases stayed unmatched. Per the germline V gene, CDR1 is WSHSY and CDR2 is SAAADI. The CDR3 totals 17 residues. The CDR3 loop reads CASDPSYKTGLGDTQYF. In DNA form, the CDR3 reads TGCGCCAGCGACCCCTCGTATAAGACAGGGTTGGGAGATACGCAGTATTTT.

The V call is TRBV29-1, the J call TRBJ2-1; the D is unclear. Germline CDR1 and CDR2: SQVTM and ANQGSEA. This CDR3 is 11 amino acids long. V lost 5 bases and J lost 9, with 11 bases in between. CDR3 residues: CSVPPTGEQFF. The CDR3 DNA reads TGCAGCGTTCCACCTACTGGTGAGCAGTTCTTC.

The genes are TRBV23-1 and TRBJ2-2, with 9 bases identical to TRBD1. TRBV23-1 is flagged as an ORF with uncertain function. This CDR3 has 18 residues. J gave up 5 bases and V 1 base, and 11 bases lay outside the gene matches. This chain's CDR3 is CASSQLYLHRGRTGELFF. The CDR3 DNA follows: TGCGCCAGCAGTCAATTGTACTTACACAGGGGGCGAACCGGGGAGCTGTTTTTT.

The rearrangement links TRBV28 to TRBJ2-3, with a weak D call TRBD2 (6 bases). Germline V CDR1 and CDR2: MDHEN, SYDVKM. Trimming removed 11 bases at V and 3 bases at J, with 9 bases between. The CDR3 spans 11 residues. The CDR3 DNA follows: TGTGCCCATGCGGGGACAGATACGCAGTATTTT. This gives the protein CAHAGTDTQYF.

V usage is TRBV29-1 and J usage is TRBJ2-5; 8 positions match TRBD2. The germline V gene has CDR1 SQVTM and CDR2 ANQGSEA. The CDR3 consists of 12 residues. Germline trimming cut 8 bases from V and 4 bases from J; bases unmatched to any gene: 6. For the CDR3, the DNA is TGCAGCCTCACCCTAGCGGGAGAGACCCAGTACTTC. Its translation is CSLTLAGETQYF.

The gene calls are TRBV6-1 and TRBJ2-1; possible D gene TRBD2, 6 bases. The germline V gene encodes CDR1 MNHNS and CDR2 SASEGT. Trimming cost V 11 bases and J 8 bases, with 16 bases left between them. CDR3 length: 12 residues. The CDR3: CASPAGWDEQFF. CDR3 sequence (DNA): TGTGCCTCACCGGCGGGGTGGGATGAGCAGTTCTTC.

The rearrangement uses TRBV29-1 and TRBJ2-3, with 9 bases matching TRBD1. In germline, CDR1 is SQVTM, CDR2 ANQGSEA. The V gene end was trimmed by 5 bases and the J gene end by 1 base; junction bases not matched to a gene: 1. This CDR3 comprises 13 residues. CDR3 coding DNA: TGCAGCGTTCGGACAGGGGGCACAGATACGCAGTATTTT. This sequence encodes CSVRTGGTDTQYF.